The 9 T cell receptor beta chains presented below share a single source sample, sequenced in a study of PD-1 blockade in classical Hodgkin lymphoma. All patients relapsed after autologous stem cell transplantation, and brentuximab vedotin exposure varied. Sequenced by immunoSEQ multiplex PCR; TCRdb stores in-frame clones only, minus some. The sample gives some 40,000 clones, 76% of which show up once; over 9.5% is in the top ten. Here the sequenced sample was peripheral blood mononuclear cells (PBMCs), taken at baseline. The receptors were sampled from a human donor with classical Hodgkin lymphoma.

V is TRBV19 and J is TRBJ2-7, with D possibly TRBD2 on 5 matching bases. V gave up 6 bases and J gave up 2 bases, with 14 bases separating them. The length of the CDR3 is 14 residues. Germline assignment: CDR1 LNHDA and CDR2 SQIVND (reference sequence). CDR3 sequence: CASSDGVRTYEQYF. As DNA, the CDR3 is TGTGCCAGTAGCGACGGGGTGAGGACCTACGAGCAGTACTTC.

By share of the sample, this clone is medium-sized. Other DNA sequences of this sample code for an identical CDR3. The rearrangement uses TRBV7-2 and TRBJ2-7; 7 bases match TRBD2. V lost 3 bases to trimming and J lost 3 bases; unmatched junction nucleotides: 2. CDR3 length equals 13 residues. Looked up from germline, CDR1 is SGHTA and CDR2 is FQGNSA. The CDR3 DNA reads as TGTGCCAGCAGCTTTGGACTAGTCTACGAGCAGTACTTC. It codes for CASSFGLVYEQYF.

This chain's CDR3 is CASILGGGEGQPQHF. For the CDR3, the DNA is TGTGCCAGCATCCTGGGGGGAGGGGAGGGTCAGCCCCAGCATTTT. This rearrangement joins TRBV28 to TRBJ1-5, with TRBD1 as a possible D gene (5 bases). The CDR3 consists of 15 residues. V was cut by 7 bases and J by 6 bases, with 19 bases left in between. The germline V gene encodes CDR1 MDHEN and CDR2 SYDVKM.

The J gene is TRBJ2-7, the V gene TRBV9, with D perhaps matching TRBD1 or TRBD2 (6 bases each). Germline V gene data show CDR1 as SGDLS and CDR2 as YYNGEE. V was trimmed by 0 bases and J by 7 bases, leaving 11 bases between them. CDR3 length equals 13 residues. CDR3 sequence reads: CASSVGGAGEQYF. The CDR3, as DNA: TGTGCCAGCAGCGTAGGGGGGGCCGGGGAGCAGTACTTC.

CDR3 amino acids: CASSTLGSGVGYTF. Written as DNA, the CDR3 is TGTGCCAGCAGCACCCTGGGCTCAGGGGTCGGCTACACCTTC. J is TRBJ1-2 and V is TRBV21-1; the tabulated D call, TRBD1, remains unverified against the DNA. TRBV21-1 has pseudogene status. There are 14 residues in the CDR3.

The V call is TRBV6-5, the J call TRBJ2-7; tentatively, D is TRBD2 (5 bases). Germline CDR1 and CDR2: MNHEY and SVGAGI. This CDR3 spans 14 amino acids. The V end was cut by 4 bases, the J end by 2 bases, with 12 bases between. This CDR3 reads CASSSSYGAYEQYF. The CDR3 DNA follows: TGTGCCAGCAGTTCTTCTTACGGGGCCTACGAGCAGTACTTC.

The rearrangement joins TRBV27 to TRBJ2-7; a weak D match, TRBD2 (5 bases). This CDR3 is built from 11 residues. Germline V lookup: CDR1 MNHEY, CDR2 SMNVEV (reference sequence). V was clipped by 2 bases and J by 6 bases, with 5 bases between them. As DNA, the CDR3 is TGTGCCAGCAGTTTAGGGAGCGAGCAGTACTTC. It specifies CASSLGSEQYF.

The chain combines TRBV4-3 with TRBJ1-1; D might be TRBD1 (5 bases). The germline CDR1 and CDR2 sequences are LGHNA and YSLEER. This CDR3 spans 15 amino acids. Trimming cost V 1 base and J 0 bases, with 9 bases left between them. CDR3 in amino acids: CASSQGTGMNTEAFF. For the CDR3, the DNA is TGCGCCAGCAGCCAAGGTACAGGCATGAACACTGAAGCTTTCTTT.

This chain connects TRBV30 to TRBJ1-2; D is ambiguous. Germline loops: CDR1 GTSNPN, CDR2 SVGIG (reference sequence). V was trimmed by 3 bases and J by 3 bases, leaving 5 bases between them. The CDR3 extends over 11 amino acids. The CDR3 DNA follows: TGTGCCTGGAGGCACTACTATGGCTACACCTTC. This translates into CAWRHYYGYTF.